Below, one TCR beta chain is given with its context. Its antigen is not known. The data derive from a study of radiotherapy plus CTLA-4 blockade in lung cancer. Study-level information: Overall, approximately 18% of patients showed an objective response, while 31% attained disease control. Points from the study as a whole: Best predicting response, reportedly, were early blood T cell clone dynamics, with interferon-beta. In blood, after radiotherapy plus ipilimumab, tumor-derived TCR clones expanded.

Method: immunoSEQ multiplex PCR; TCRdb's copy keeps in-frame clones and lacks some. The repertoire holds 45,000 or so clones, with 70% to 75% as singletons. The CDR3 totals 14 residues. Germline V CDR1 and CDR2: SGHVS, FNYEAQ. V lost 0 bases and J lost 4, with 7 bases in between. Specimen: peripheral blood, collected from a patient treated with radiotherapy plus ipilimumab. This chain connects TRBV7-6 to TRBJ1-3; the D gene is possibly TRBD1 (5 bases). The TCR originated in a human donor with non-small cell lung cancer who had a complete response to radiotherapy plus ipilimumab. CDR3 in DNA: TGTGCCAGCAGCTTAGCGGGGCTCGGAAACACCATATATTTT. This translates into CASSLAGLGNTIYF.